This TCR beta chain was identified during a study of identifying expanded T cells in peripheral blood. No infections or other immune events were documented during collection. Study outcomes and limitations: Over about two and four weeks, about 17 and 20 clones changed, versus approximately 1.1 between replicates. Clone count variance between roughly two-week samples rose with total template count.

Germline loops: CDR1 SQVTM, CDR2 ANQGSEA. This CDR3 is 11 amino acids long. V was pared by 1 base and J by 7 bases, with 7 bases between. In regard to this clone: Its antigen is unknown.

Clones were sequenced by immunoSEQ multiplex PCR, and TCRdb holds only the in-frame ones, with some missing. The sample lists more than 70,000 clones; 75% to 90% were seen once. The chain combines TRBV29-1 with TRBJ1-1; D is ambiguous. The TCR comes from a person between 18 and 70 years old in good health. Sequencing was done on a sample of blood. DNA of the CDR3: TGCAGCGTTGAAGGAGGAAATGAAGCTTTCTTT. Protein product: CSVEGGNEAFF. The entire variable domain, with the rest obtained from reference TRBV29-1 and TRBJ1-1, is as follows: SAVISQKPSRDICQRGTSLTIQCQVDSQVTMMFWYRQQPGQSLTLIATANQGSEATYESGFVIDKFPISRPNLTFSTLTVSNMSPEDSSIYLCSVEGGNEAFFGQGTRLTVV.